The entry below describes one TCR beta chain. Looked up from germline, CDR1 is LGHDT and CDR2 is YNNKEL (reference sequence). Deletions cut 7 bases from V and 1 base from J, with 10 bases between. The length of the CDR3 is 13 residues. This sample is part of a study of blood T cell repertoires in COVID-19. Original methodology: The assay estimated nucleated cells by amplifying reference gene primers. Clones were read by immunoSEQ multiplex PCR, and TCRdb kept only the in-frame ones, dropping some. The V and J calls and the clone size are those of that table, but D and trimming were determined from the DNA. The table has 250,000 or so clones, around 93% seen once; the top ten hold about 3%.

Sample: PBMCs or T cells enriched from blood (not recorded which). The source of this sequence is a man aged 35 to 55 who had been exposed to COVID-19. The chain has TRBV3-1 (or the pseudogene TRBV3-2) and TRBJ1-1; possibly TRBD1 for D (5 bases). CDR3 protein: CASTRTGNTEAFF. The DNA for the CDR3 is TGTGCCAGCACCCGTACAGGGAACACTGAAGCTTTCTTT.